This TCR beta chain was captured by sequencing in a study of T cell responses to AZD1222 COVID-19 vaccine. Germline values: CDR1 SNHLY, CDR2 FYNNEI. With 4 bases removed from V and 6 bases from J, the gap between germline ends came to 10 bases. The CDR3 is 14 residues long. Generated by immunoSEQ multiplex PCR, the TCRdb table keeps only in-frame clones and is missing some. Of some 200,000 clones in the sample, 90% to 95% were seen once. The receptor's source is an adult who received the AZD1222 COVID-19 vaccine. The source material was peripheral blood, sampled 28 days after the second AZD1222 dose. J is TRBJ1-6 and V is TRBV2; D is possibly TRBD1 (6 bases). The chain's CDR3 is CASSVRGGNSPLHF. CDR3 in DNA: TGTGCCAGCAGTGTGAGAGGGGGTAATTCACCCCTCCACTTT.